The 26 T cell receptor beta chains below come from one sample, sequenced in a study of T-cell memory formation after mild COVID-19. TCRdb used MiXCR to reprocess the 5' RACE reads, holding one entry per CDR3 protein. The sample comprises about 45,000 distinct CDR3 sequences, approximately 9.7% of which are singletons, and around 11% rests with the top ten. The source material was PBMCs or a T cell subset sorted from them (not recorded which). The receptor set was obtained from an adult woman who had mild COVID-19 (a few samples of this study predate the infection). Cell type and time point are not known.

The chain recombines TRBV4-1 with TRBJ2-5; D is uncertain. Trimming stripped 0 bases from V and 2 bases from J, with 4 bases between. Germline CDR1 and CDR2: MGHRA and YSYEKL. This CDR3 is 13 amino acids long. The CDR3 DNA follows: TGCGCCAGCAGCCAAGAGCGACAAGAGACCCAGTACTTC. Its translation is CASSQERQETQYF.

This clonotype was seen ten or more times. The chain employs TRBV25-1 and TRBJ2-7, with D unclear. V was cut by 2 bases and J by 6 bases, with 5 bases left in between. CDR1 is MGHDK, CDR2 SYGVNS, per germline. There are 11 residues in the CDR3. CDR3 sequence reads: CASSEGIEQYF. The CDR3 DNA reads TGTGCCAGCAGTGAAGGGATCGAGCAGTACTTC.

This clonotype appeared a few times. The V and J genes are TRBV20-1 and TRBJ2-3; 8 bases match TRBD1. Germline loops: CDR1 DFQATT, CDR2 SNEGSKA (reference sequence). CDR3 length equals 13 residues. The trim removed 4 bases at V and 5 bases at J, leaving 5 bases unmatched. The CDR3 DNA follows: TGCAGTGCTACCAGACAGGGGTTAGATACGCAGTATTTT. It codes for CSATRQGLDTQYF.

This clonotype was picked up a small number of times. The chain recombines TRBV12-3 or TRBV12-4 with TRBJ1-2; D unclear. Between the trimmed V and J ends, which lost 4 bases and 0 bases, there was a span of 15 bases. The CDR3 loop spans 16 amino acids. CDR3: CASSSLLDVSNYGYTF. The CDR3, as DNA: TGTGCCAGCAGTTCCTTGTTGGACGTTTCTAACTATGGCTACACCTTC.

This clonotype was detected ten times or more. J is TRBJ2-1 and V is TRBV12-3 or TRBV12-4; D assignment may be TRBD1 or TRBD2 (5 bases each). The V end was cut by 7 bases, the J end by 4 bases, with 17 bases between. The CDR3 runs to 15 residues. The CDR3: CASTANGTLYNEQFF. Here the CDR3 DNA reads TGTGCCAGCACTGCGAACGGGACCCTATACAATGAGCAGTTCTTC.

This chain connects TRBV7-2 to TRBJ1-2; 8 bases fit TRBD1. Germline V lookup: CDR1 SGHTA, CDR2 FQGNSA. V trimming: 4 bases; J trimming: 5 bases; junction bases outside the gene matches: 18. There are 18 residues in the CDR3. The CDR3 nucleotides read TGTGCCAGCAGCTCCTTGGGTCGAGAAGGGACAGGAGGATATGGCTACACCTTC. Translation gives CASSSLGREGTGGYGYTF. The full variable domain, rest sourced from reference TRBV7-2 and TRBJ1-2, is GAGVSQSPSNKVTEKGKDVELRCDPISGHTALYWYRQSLGQGLEFLIYFQGNSAPDKSGLPSDRFSAERTGGSVSTLTIQRTQQEDSAVYLCASSSLGREGTGGYGYTFGSGTRLTVV.

This clonotype showed up just a few times. The chain carries TRBV20-1 and TRBJ2-7; D possibly corresponds to TRBD2 (7 bases). This CDR3 has 15 residues. Between the trimmed V and J ends, which lost 0 bases and 2 bases, there was a span of 14 bases. Germline CDR1 DFQATT, CDR2 SNEGSKA (reference sequence). The CDR3 DNA reads TGCAGTGCTAGAGATGGAAAGGGGGGGACCTACGAGCAGTACTTC. The encoded protein is CSARDGKGGTYEQYF.

This clonotype showed up just a few times. This chain uses TRBV5-1 with TRBJ2-5, with D uncertain. Germline CDR1 is SGHRS and CDR2 is YFSETQ. The CDR3 is 16 residues long. V was pared by 0 bases and J by 1 base, with 13 bases between. The DNA of the CDR3 is TGCGCCAGCAGCTTGGTGGGCAGGCATAGCCAAGAGACCCAGTACTTC. Translation gives CASSLVGRHSQETQYF.

This clonotype was detected only a few times. The CDR3 region has the DNA TGTGCCAGCAGTGTGGCGGGGCCCACCTACAATGAGCAGTTCTTC. Its translation: CASSVAGPTYNEQFF. This chain joins TRBV7-2 and TRBJ2-1; perhaps TRBD2 as D (6 bases). Germline V CDR1 and CDR2: SGHTA, FQGNSA. This CDR3 contains 15 residues. Trimming pared 6 bases from V and 2 bases from J, leaving 14 bases between.

The chain combines TRBV30 with TRBJ2-1; 11 bases map to TRBD1. CDR1 GTSNPN and CDR2 SVGIG come from the germline V gene (reference sequence). The CDR3 totals 15 residues. With V trimmed by 5 bases and J by 3 bases, 6 bases remained unmatched. DNA for the CDR3: TGTGCCTGGGCCGTCGGGACAGGGGGCTACAATGAGCAGTTCTTC. Amino acid sequence: CAWAVGTGGYNEQFF.

This clonotype has a handful of counts. The missing conserved phenylalanine or tryptophan at the end of this CDR3 makes a read error likely. The chain employs TRBV5-1 and TRBJ1-2, with TRBD1 identical over 8 bases. CDR3 size: 14 residues. Germline V CDR1 and CDR2: SGHRS, YFSETQ. Trimming removed 4 bases from V and 4 bases from J; junction bases left unmatched: 6. The CDR3 reads CASSPRQGTYGYTL. The CDR3 DNA follows: TGCGCCAGCAGCCCCCGACAGGGGACCTATGGCTACACCTTA.

In this sample, this clonotype turned up many times. The chain uses TRBV5-1 and TRBJ2-7; D may be TRBD1 (6 bases). The germline V and J ends were trimmed by 2 bases and 3 bases, with 15 bases remaining between them. The germline gives CDR1 SGHRS, CDR2 YFSETQ. The length of the CDR3 is 15 residues. The DNA of the CDR3 is TGCGCCAGCAGCTTAACAGGGCTTTTCGGCTACGAGCAGTACTTC. Translating it yields CASSLTGLFGYEQYF.

The chain carries TRBV7-9 and TRBJ1-1; D uncertain. The CDR3 totals 18 residues. V lost 5 bases and J 0 bases, leaving 22 bases between the germline ends. Germline V gene lookup returns CDR1 SEHNR and CDR2 FQNEAQ (reference sequence). CDR3 loop: CASSPRMAPSRVNTEAFF. The CDR3 DNA follows: TGTGCCAGCAGCCCCAGAATGGCCCCAAGTCGAGTGAACACTGAAGCTTTCTTT. Full variable domain (rest looked up from reference TRBV7-9 and TRBJ1-1): DTGVSQNPRHKITKRGQNVTFRCDPISEHNRLYWYRQTLGQGPEFLTYFQNEAQLEKSRLLSDRFSAERPKGSFSTLEIQRTEQGDSAMYLCASSPRMAPSRVNTEAFFGQGTRLTVV.

This rearrangement joins TRBV18 to TRBJ2-2; 8 bases are shared with TRBD1. The CDR3 is 16 residues long. From germline, CDR1 is KGHSH and CDR2 LQKENI. V was clipped by 2 bases and J by 2 bases; unmatched bases: 4. The CDR3: CASSPFTGGNTGELFF. Written as DNA, the CDR3 is TGTGCCAGCTCACCATTCACAGGGGGAAACACCGGGGAGCTGTTTTTT.

This clonotype showed up many times. The rearrangement links TRBV6-5 to TRBJ2-3; D assignment may be TRBD1 or TRBD2 (5 bases each). This CDR3 has 14 residues. V was cut by 5 bases and J by 7 bases, with 16 bases left in between. Germline-derived CDR1 and CDR2 are MNHEY and SVGAGI. The CDR3 DNA sequence: TGTGCCAGCAGTGCGAGGGGCTACGCGAATACGCAGTATTTT. Translation: CASSARGYANTQYF.

This clonotype was counted at least ten times. This sequence joins TRBV7-9 and TRBJ2-7; tentatively, D is TRBD2 (6 bases). V lost 1 base, J lost 0 bases, and 10 bases lay in between. Germline assignment: CDR1 SEHNR and CDR2 FQNEAQ (reference sequence). This CDR3 is 15 amino acids long. CDR3 sequence: CASSLGYGSSYEQYF. CDR3 nucleotides: TGTGCCAGCAGCTTAGGCTACGGGAGCTCCTACGAGCAGTACTTC.

This clonotype is medium-sized within its sample. J is TRBJ2-2 and V is TRBV7-2; D is possibly TRBD2 (6 bases). This CDR3 region has 15 residues. V was shortened by 5 bases and J by 4 bases, with 14 bases between the two germline ends. Germline CDR1 is SGHTA and CDR2 is FQGNSA. The CDR3 loop is CASSLRERGTGELFF. Here the CDR3 DNA reads TGTGCCAGCAGCCTACGGGAGAGGGGCACCGGGGAGCTGTTTTTT.

This clonotype was seen at least ten times. The chain links TRBV9 to TRBJ2-2; D is ambiguous. Trimming left V 4 bases short and J 7 bases short, with 11 bases between. The CDR3 covers 13 residues. Germline CDR1 is SGDLS and CDR2 is YYNGEE. CDR3 DNA: TGTGCCAGCAGCAGGATGCTGGGCGGGGAGCTGTTTTTT. Amino acids: CASSRMLGGELFF.

J is TRBJ1-6 and V is TRBV5-1; D might be TRBD1 (5 bases). Germline loops: CDR1 SGHRS, CDR2 YFSETQ. The V and J ends lost 0 bases and 9 bases respectively, with 10 bases between them. The CDR3 covers 14 residues. DNA of the CDR3: TGCGCCAGCAGCTTGGTAGGGGATACTTCACCCCTCCACTTT. Its translation: CASSLVGDTSPLHF.

This clonotype has more than one count but fewer than ten. The J gene is TRBJ1-2, the V gene TRBV12-3 or TRBV12-4; 9 bases match TRBD1. V lost 7 bases, J lost 8 bases, and 8 bases stayed unmatched. The CDR3 covers 13 residues. CDR3 loop: CASNKQGALGYTF. The CDR3 bases are TGTGCCAGCAACAAACAGGGGGCGCTGGGCTACACCTTC.

This clonotype was observed a few times. The CDR3 DNA reads as TGTGCCAGCAGCTCCCCCCCTCTACTAGCGGGTGGCACAGATACGCAGTATTTT. It is translated as CASSSPPLLAGGTDTQYF. The J gene is TRBJ2-3, the V gene TRBV11-2; 9 bases agree with TRBD2. The CDR3 loop spans 18 amino acids. The V gene end was trimmed by 4 bases and the J gene end by 1 base; junction bases not matched to a gene: 12. The germline V gene has CDR1 SGHAT and CDR2 FQNNGV. The full variable domain, completed using reference TRBV11-2 and TRBJ2-3, is EAGVAQSPRYKIIEKRQSVAFWCNPISGHATLYWYQQILGQGPKLLIQFQNNGVVDDSQLPKDRFSAERLKGVDSTLKIQPAKLEDSAVYLCASSSPPLLAGGTDTQYFGPGTRLTVL.

CDR3 sequence reads: CASSPGTDTSGANVLTF. The CDR3 bases are TGTGCCAGCAGCCCCGGGACTGATACCTCTGGGGCCAACGTCCTGACTTTC. The chain has TRBV9 and TRBJ2-6; tentatively, D is TRBD2 (6 bases). This CDR3 has 17 amino acids. Germline CDR1 is SGDLS and CDR2 is YYNGEE. Trimming cost V 4 bases and J 0 bases, with 14 bases left between them. The complete variable domain, with remaining parts taken from reference TRBV9 and TRBJ2-6, reads DSGVTQTPKHLITATGQRVTLRCSPRSGDLSVYWYQQSLDQGLQFLIQYYNGEERAKGNILERFSAQQFPDLHSELNLSSLELGDSALYFCASSPGTDTSGANVLTFGAGSRLTVL.

V and J are TRBV30 and TRBJ2-7; D gene uncertain. Germline V lookup: CDR1 GTSNPN, CDR2 SVGIG (reference sequence). Trimming took off 0 bases at V and 4 bases at J, with 4 bases between the two ends. The CDR3 is 11 amino acids. In nucleotides, the CDR3 is TGTGCCTGGAGTGTACAGTACGAGCAGTACTTC. The encoded protein is CAWSVQYEQYF.

The V and J genes are TRBV24-1 and TRBJ2-7; D gene ambiguous. The germline V gene encodes CDR1 KGHDR and CDR2 SFDVKD. This CDR3 has 12 residues. Trimming took off 6 bases at V and 7 bases at J, with 12 bases between the two ends. CDR3 DNA: TGTGCCACCAGTAACGCCCTGGGAGAGCAGTACTTC. Its protein product is CATSNALGEQYF.

This clonotype was seen ten or more times. J is TRBJ2-3 and V is TRBV25-1, with 8 bases aligning to TRBD2. Looked up from germline, CDR1 is MGHDK and CDR2 is SYGVNS. This CDR3 contains 17 residues. With 1 base clipped from V and 4 bases from J, the junction kept 10 bases outside the gene matches. The CDR3 here is CASSEWSREGVADTQYF. The DNA of the CDR3 is TGTGCCAGCAGTGAATGGTCACGGGAGGGAGTCGCAGATACGCAGTATTTT. Full variable domain (rest looked up from reference TRBV25-1 and TRBJ2-3): EADIYQTPRYLVIGTGKKITLECSQTMGHDKMYWYQQDPGMELHLIHYSYGVNSTEKGDLSSESTVSRIRTEHFPLTLESARPSHTSQYLCASSEWSREGVADTQYFGPGTRLTVL.

The J gene is TRBJ1-5, the V gene TRBV6-5, with a tentative D call TRBD1 (6 bases). The V and J ends lost 2 bases and 7 bases respectively, with 12 bases between them. The CDR3 is made up of 14 amino acids. The germline V gene encodes CDR1 MNHEY and CDR2 SVGAGI. CDR3 nucleotides: TGTGCCAGCAGTTACAGGGGGTCGGGCCAGCCCCAGCATTTT. This codes for CASSYRGSGQPQHF.